Shown below are 2 T cell receptor beta chains from a single sample sequenced in a study of cytomegalovirus exposure and HLA in healthy donors. Primers: 60 Vbeta forward and 13 Jbeta reverse. Some clones are missing from TCRdb's copy, which holds only in-frame ones; the method was immunoSEQ multiplex PCR. The repertoire consists of over 90,000 clones, with 60% to 80% occurring once and the leading ten covering roughly 3.2%. The source material was PBMCs. Receptors originate from a man aged 60 to 69 in good health and CMV-seronegative.

The chain couples TRBV5-6 to TRBJ2-3, with TRBD2 as a possible D gene (6 bases). Per germline, CDR1 SGHDT and CDR2 YYEEEE. The CDR3 runs to 15 residues. Trimming cost V 4 bases and J 0 bases, with 12 bases left between them. CDR3 region: CASSRIGTSTDTQYF. In nucleotides, the CDR3 is TGTGCCAGCAGCAGAATCGGGACTAGCACAGATACGCAGTATTTT.

There are a few counts of this clone. V gene TRBV6-1 combines with J gene TRBJ1-4, with 8 bases matching TRBD1. This CDR3 is 14 amino acids long. Germline CDR1 reads MNHNS; CDR2 reads SASEGT. The ends lost 8 bases at V and 6 bases at J; junction bases unmatched: 8. The CDR3 region is CASALTGGYEKLFF. The DNA of the CDR3 is TGTGCCAGCGCGCTTACAGGGGGGTATGAAAAACTGTTTTTT.